The 18 T cell receptor beta chains below come from one sample, sequenced in a study of blood T cell repertoires in COVID-19. Libraries were prepared by immunoSEQ multiplex PCR; TCRdb keeps only in-frame clonotypes and omits some of them. Of 70,000 to 95,000 clones in the sample, roughly 80% were seen once. Sequenced input: peripheral blood. The receptors derive from a woman aged 55 to 70 with acute or convalescent COVID-19.

The chain couples TRBV3-1 (or the pseudogene TRBV3-2) to TRBJ1-2; the match to TRBD1 covers 7 bases. CDR3 length: 16 residues. Trimming removed 3 bases from V and 3 bases from J; junction bases left unmatched: 10. Germline values: CDR1 LGHDT, CDR2 YNNKEL (reference sequence). The CDR3 reads CASSHHSRDSDYGYTF. The CDR3 DNA reads TGTGCCAGCAGCCATCATTCCCGGGACAGTGACTATGGCTACACCTTC.

V is TRBV7-9 and J is TRBJ1-6; 8 bases fit TRBD1. The V and J ends lost 4 bases and 10 bases, in that order; junction bases with no gene match: 3. Germline V gene lookup returns CDR1 SEHNR and CDR2 FQNEAQ (reference sequence). The CDR3 spans 13 residues. CDR3 region: CASSSTGESPLHF. The CDR3 DNA sequence: TGTGCCAGCAGCTCGACAGGGGAATCACCCCTCCACTTT.

This chain joins TRBV5-1 and TRBJ2-2; no firm D call. Germline V gene data show CDR1 as SGHRS and CDR2 as YFSETQ. This CDR3 spans 14 amino acids. The V gene lost 6 bases and the J gene lost 5 bases, with 14 bases spanning the gap. The CDR3 sequence: CASTRDSTTGELFF. The DNA for the CDR3 is TGCGCCAGCACACGAGACTCAACTACCGGGGAGCTGTTTTTT.

The J gene is TRBJ1-2, the V gene TRBV5-6; unclear D gene. Trimming pared 3 bases from V and 1 base from J, leaving 7 bases between. The CDR3 covers 13 residues. CDR1 and CDR2 (germline): SGHDT, YYEEEE. The CDR3 loop is CASSSSFNYGYTF. The CDR3 region has the DNA TGTGCCAGCAGCTCGTCGTTTAACTATGGCTACACCTTC. The complete variable domain, with remaining parts taken from reference TRBV5-6 and TRBJ1-2, reads DAGVTQSPTHLIKTRGQQVTLRCSPKSGHDTVSWYQQALGQGPQFIFQYYEEEERQRGNFPDRFSGHQFPNYSSELNVNALLLGDSALYLCASSSSFNYGYTFGSGTRLTVV.

This chain connects TRBV28 to TRBJ2-5; a weak D match, TRBD2 (5 bases). The CDR3 is 11 amino acids. The V end lost 5 bases, the J end lost 7 bases, and 8 bases lay between the germline ends. The germline V gene has CDR1 MDHEN and CDR2 SYDVKM. The CDR3 here is CASSATRTQYF. The CDR3 nucleotides read TGTGCCAGCAGTGCCACTAGGACCCAGTACTTC. The variable domain in full, with the rest retrieved from reference TRBV28 and TRBJ2-5, is DVKVTQSSRYLVKRTGEKVFLECVQDMDHENMFWYRQDPGLGLRLIYFSYDVKMKEKGDIPEGYSVSREKKERFSLILESASTNQTSMYLCASSATRTQYFGPGTRLLVL.

Written as DNA, the CDR3 is TGTGCCAGCAGCGGGACTAGCGGGGAGACCCAGTACTTC. It is translated as CASSGTSGETQYF. The gene calls are TRBV7-8 and TRBJ2-5; 12 nucleotides match TRBD2. The CDR3 has 13 residues. The V gene end was trimmed by 5 bases and the J gene end by 5 bases; junction bases not matched to a gene: 0. Germline CDR1 reads SGHVS; CDR2 reads FQNEAQ.

The chain uses TRBV18 and TRBJ1-5; 10 bases are shared with TRBD1. V gave up 4 bases and J gave up 2 bases; unmatched junction bases: 2. This CDR3 has 15 residues. CDR1 is KGHSH and CDR2 is LQKENI in the germline V gene. The CDR3 nucleotides read TGTGCCAGCTCACGACAGGGGGCCGGCAATCAGCCCCAGCATTTT. The encoded protein is CASSRQGAGNQPQHF. Using reference TRBV18 and TRBJ1-5 for the parts outside the CDR3, the full variable domain is NAGVMQNPRHLVRRRGQEARLRCSPMKGHSHVYWYRQLPEEGLKFMVYLQKENIIDESGMPKERFSAEFPKEGPSILRIQQVVRGDSAAYFCASSRQGAGNQPQHFGDGTRLSIL.

The V gene is TRBV10-3, the J gene TRBJ1-1; D possibly corresponds to TRBD1 (6 bases). CDR1 ENHRY and CDR2 SYGVKD come from the germline V gene. With 8 bases removed from V and 11 bases from J, the gap between germline ends came to 21 bases. The CDR3 spans 13 residues. In DNA, the CDR3 is TGTGCCATCGGAGGTGAGCAGGGGAAGTTTGCTTTCTTT. Translating it yields CAIGGEQGKFAFF.

The chain couples TRBV5-1 to TRBJ1-2, with 8 bases matching TRBD1. CDR1 and CDR2 from the germline V gene are SGHRS and YFSETQ. The CDR3 covers 14 residues. With V trimmed by 5 bases and J by 9 bases, 12 bases remained unmatched. This chain's CDR3 is CASRSGQGATRYTF. The CDR3, as DNA: TGCGCCAGCAGGTCCGGACAGGGAGCGACTCGCTACACCTTC.

CDR3 protein: CASSLGTGHTGELFF. The CDR3 coding sequence is TGTGCCAGCAGCCTGGGGACAGGACACACCGGGGAGCTGTTTTTT. The V and J genes are TRBV7-3 and TRBJ2-2; 8 nucleotides agree with TRBD1. The germline CDR1 and CDR2 sequences are SGHTA and FQGTGA. The CDR3 runs 15 residues. Trimming took 5 bases from V and 3 from J; bases not matched to a gene: 5.

This clone was detected once. The CDR3 region is CASSAGQFYGYTF. CDR3 DNA: TGTGCCAGCAGCGCAGGTCAGTTTTACGGCTACACCTTC. This rearrangement joins TRBV7-2 to TRBJ1-2; no reliable D call. The CDR3 spans 13 residues. CDR1 is SGHTA and CDR2 is FQGNSA in the germline V gene. Trimming removed 5 bases from V and 8 bases from J, with 15 bases in between.

The table lists this clone with a count of one. V gene TRBV11-2 combines with J gene TRBJ1-2; D unresolved. Trimming shortened V by 7 bases and J by 6 bases, and 21 bases separated the two germline ends. CDR1 and CDR2 from the germline V gene are SGHAT and FQNNGV. CDR3 size: 15 residues. CDR3 DNA sequence: TGTGCCAGCACCAAAACCACAACGGGAAGCGATGGCTACACCTTC. Amino acid sequence: CASTKTTTGSDGYTF.

CDR3 loop: CASSYLGPQGGYTF. Written as DNA, the CDR3 is TGTGCCAGCAGTTACTTAGGACCCCAGGGAGGCTACACCTTC. V gene TRBV6-5 combines with J gene TRBJ1-2, with D tentatively TRBD1 (5 bases). Germline lookup yields CDR1 MNHEY and CDR2 SVGAGI. This CDR3 has 14 residues. V was clipped by 1 base and J by 8 bases, with 14 bases between them.

The J gene is TRBJ2-7, the V gene TRBV20-1; D gene uncertain. The germline gives CDR1 DFQATT, CDR2 SNEGSKA (reference sequence). Between the trimmed V and J ends, which lost 4 bases and 3 bases, there was a span of 7 bases. The CDR3 runs to 11 residues. The CDR3 sequence: CSATLYYEQYF. The CDR3 DNA is TGCAGTGCTACCTTGTACTACGAGCAGTACTTC.

This chain uses TRBV5-4 with TRBJ1-1; a possible D gene is TRBD1 (6 bases). V lost 4 bases and J 2 bases, leaving 12 bases between the germline ends. The CDR3 extends over 14 amino acids. The germline V gene encodes CDR1 SGHNT and CDR2 YYREEE (reference sequence). The CDR3 DNA is TGTGCCAGCAGCCCAGGGGACCGTAACACTGAAGCTTTCTTT. This codes for CASSPGDRNTEAFF.

This clone was counted a few times. This CDR3 reads CASSLDRGFSYEQYF. DNA of the CDR3: TGTGCCAGCAGCCTAGACAGGGGATTTTCCTACGAGCAGTACTTC. V and J are TRBV11-1 and TRBJ2-7; 8 nucleotides match TRBD1. In germline, CDR1 is SGHAT, CDR2 FQDESV (reference sequence). V shed 5 bases and J 1 base; nucleotides not matched to a gene: 7. The CDR3 has 15 residues.

The J gene is TRBJ2-7, the V gene TRBV7-6; 7 nucleotides line up with TRBD2. Germline assignment: CDR1 SGHVS and CDR2 FNYEAQ. With V trimmed by 0 bases and J by 3 bases, 11 bases remained unmatched. CDR3 length: 17 amino acids. The CDR3 region is CASSLADGASGNYEQYF. CDR3 bases: TGTGCCAGCAGCTTAGCAGATGGGGCTAGCGGCAACTACGAGCAGTACTTC.

This clone was seen a few times. The chain carries TRBV7-9 and TRBJ1-6; D call uncertain. This CDR3 is 14 amino acids long. Per the germline V gene, CDR1 is SEHNR and CDR2 is FQNEAQ (reference sequence). Between the trimmed V and J ends, which lost 1 base and 11 bases, there was a span of 12 bases. This chain's CDR3 is CASSLDMGSAPLHF. CDR3 coding DNA: TGTGCCAGCAGCTTAGATATGGGCTCGGCACCCCTCCACTTT. The complete variable domain, with remaining parts taken from reference TRBV7-9 and TRBJ1-6, reads DTGVSQNPRHKITKRGQNVTFRCDPISEHNRLYWYRQTLGQGPEFLTYFQNEAQLEKSRLLSDRFSAERPKGSFSTLEIQRTEQGDSAMYLCASSLDMGSAPLHFGNGTRLTVT.